Listed below are T cell receptor beta chains from one sample, sequenced in a study of molecular identifiers for immune sequencing clone quantification. Each CDR3 protein is one row after TCRdb ran MiXCR on the PCR reads. Of about 68,000 distinct CDR3 sequences in the sample, around 18% were seen once. The sequenced sample was naive CD8+ T cells from blood, with Jurkat cell RNA spiked in. The source of these receptors is a human donor in good health. Some libraries in this study had Jurkat cell RNA spiked in. Both conserved end residues are part of each CDR3.

J gene	V gene	CDR3 protein
TRBJ2-1	TRBV7-9	CASSNLNEQFF
TRBJ2-1	TRBV15	CATRGDGNEQFF
TRBJ2-3	TRBV10-3	CAISVRLAHSTDTQYF
TRBJ1-5	TRBV5-2	CVRSLRDRVGNQPQHF
TRBJ2-7	TRBV10-2	CASRRDSYEQYF
TRBJ2-4	TRBV12-5	CASGQAPAAQNIQYF
TRBJ1-1	TRBV11-3	CASSPGGEGTEAFF
TRBJ2-1	TRBV7-8	CASSSHQGGNEQFF
TRBJ2-1	TRBV7-7	CAGSLLAGGADEQFF
TRBJ1-5	TRBV5-4	CASSFGGNQPQHF
TRBJ2-3	TRBV7-9	CASMGQAVHTDTQYF
TRBJ1-1	TRBV14	CASSQGKGQTEAFF
TRBJ1-3	TRBV9	CASSPGYVSSGNTIYF
TRBJ2-7	TRBV11-2	CASSMTGLGTYF
TRBJ2-7	TRBV11-2	CASSLPLAYSSYEQYF
TRBJ2-2	TRBV12-5	CASGLDLDLNTGELSF
TRBJ1-5	TRBV20-1	CSARPMDRGPNQPQHF
TRBJ2-7	TRBV7-6	CASSLAPDGVEQYF
TRBJ2-1	TRBV20-1	CSARGLAGGINEQFF
TRBJ2-3	TRBV6-2/TRBV6-3	CASRVEDTQYF
TRBJ2-1	TRBV3-1	CASSQDRRTEQFF
TRBJ2-1	TRBV4-1	CASSQRLAGGLDNEQFF
TRBJ2-3	TRBV27	CASTLIGGGGDTQYF
TRBJ2-5	TRBV28	CASTGDNRETQYF
TRBJ2-1	TRBV29-1	CSVEEEKFEQFF
TRBJ1-1	TRBV13	CASSLGRAEAFF
TRBJ1-1	TRBV7-9	CASSPEGTGEAFF
TRBJ1-2	TRBV4-3	CASSQDRGGYGYTF
TRBJ2-1	TRBV13	CASSLEMGGNEQFF
TRBJ2-7	TRBV4-2	CASSQGNEQYF
TRBJ2-7	TRBV12-3/TRBV12-4	CASSLIGQAYEQYF
TRBJ2-3	TRBV4-3	CASSSRDRVTDTQYF
TRBJ2-3	TRBV6-6	CASSRAGDPDTQYF
TRBJ2-6	TRBV9	CASSVSIPGANVLTF
TRBJ1-1	TRBV4-3	CASSQDRVAEAFF
TRBJ2-5	TRBV2	CASSVPTPSVVGGGDQETQYF
TRBJ2-1	TRBV9	CASSVGMGVAVF
TRBJ2-7	TRBV4-2	CASSQGQGMYEQYF
TRBJ2-1	TRBV7-6	CASSSQFGSGEEDEQFF
TRBJ2-3	TRBV5-4	CASSRITGSTDTQYF
TRBJ2-1	TRBV7-8	CASSSNPLVYEQFF
TRBJ2-7	TRBV20-1	CSARDHRSYEQYF
TRBJ2-3	TRBV10-2	CASSEGPSTDTQYF
TRBJ2-1	TRBV7-3	CASSPDTSGYNEQFF
TRBJ1-2	TRBV11-2	CASSSSGTGGYGYTF
TRBJ2-7	TRBV7-9	CASSSRSGRAFREQYF
TRBJ2-5	TRBV27	CASRLAGEETQYF
TRBJ2-7	TRBV7-9	CASSPRDRFYEQYF
TRBJ2-1	TRBV4-3	CASSQEVGVGNEQFF
TRBJ2-7	TRBV27	CASRLNRGLYEQYF
TRBJ2-3	TRBV6-2/TRBV6-3	CASRDGGWHTDTQYF
TRBJ1-2	TRBV24-1	CATSDLLGYTF
TRBJ1-5	TRBV19	CASSIWDGGSQPQHF
TRBJ2-7	TRBV20-1	CSARTRMSYEQYF